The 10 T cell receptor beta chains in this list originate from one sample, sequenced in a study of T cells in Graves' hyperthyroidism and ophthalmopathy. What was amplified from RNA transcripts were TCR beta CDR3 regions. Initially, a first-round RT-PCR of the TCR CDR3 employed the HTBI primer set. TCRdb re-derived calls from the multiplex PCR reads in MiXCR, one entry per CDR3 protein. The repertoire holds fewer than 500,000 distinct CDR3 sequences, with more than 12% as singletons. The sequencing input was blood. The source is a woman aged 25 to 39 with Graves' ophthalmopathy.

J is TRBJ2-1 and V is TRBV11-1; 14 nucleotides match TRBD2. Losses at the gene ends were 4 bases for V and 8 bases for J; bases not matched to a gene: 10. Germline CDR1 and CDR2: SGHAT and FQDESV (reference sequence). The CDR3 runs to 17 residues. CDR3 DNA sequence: TGTGCCAGCAGCTATCGACTAGCGGGGGGGCCGGCCTATGAGCAGTTCTTC. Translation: CASSYRLAGGPAYEQFF.

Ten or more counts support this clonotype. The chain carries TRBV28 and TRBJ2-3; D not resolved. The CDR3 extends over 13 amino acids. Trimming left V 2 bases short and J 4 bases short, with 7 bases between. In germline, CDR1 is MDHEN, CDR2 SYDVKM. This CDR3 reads CASSLEASDTQYF. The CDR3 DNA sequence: TGTGCCAGCAGTTTAGAAGCGTCAGATACGCAGTATTTT.

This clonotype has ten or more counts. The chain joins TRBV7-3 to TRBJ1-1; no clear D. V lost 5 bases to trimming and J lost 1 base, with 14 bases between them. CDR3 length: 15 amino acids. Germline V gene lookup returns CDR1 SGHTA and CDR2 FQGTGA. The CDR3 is CASSPDSNGNTEAFF. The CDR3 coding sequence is TGTGCCAGCAGCCCCGACTCGAATGGGAACACTGAAGCTTTCTTT.

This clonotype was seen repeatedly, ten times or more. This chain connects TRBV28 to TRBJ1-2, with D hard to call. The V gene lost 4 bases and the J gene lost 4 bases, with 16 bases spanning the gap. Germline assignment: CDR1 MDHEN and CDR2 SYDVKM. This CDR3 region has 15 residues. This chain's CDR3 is CASSSPGSSGYGYTF. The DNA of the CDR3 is TGTGCCAGCAGTTCCCCAGGCAGCTCCGGCTATGGCTACACCTTC.

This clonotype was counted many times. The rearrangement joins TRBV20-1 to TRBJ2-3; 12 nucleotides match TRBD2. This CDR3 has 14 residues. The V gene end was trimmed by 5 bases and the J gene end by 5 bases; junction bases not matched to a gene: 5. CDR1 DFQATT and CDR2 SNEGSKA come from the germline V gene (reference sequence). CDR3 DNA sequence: TGCAGTGCTCCTAGCGGGGGGGCCGAAGATACGCAGTATTTT. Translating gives CSAPSGGAEDTQYF.

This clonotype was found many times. The CDR3 bases are TGTGCCAGCAGCCAAGGACAGTTGGTCTTGGCAAAACTGTTTTTT. Protein product: CASSQGQLVLAKLFF. V gene TRBV3-1 combines with J gene TRBJ1-4; perhaps TRBD1 as D (5 bases). Trimming removed 1 base from V and 10 bases from J, with 16 bases in between. The germline V gene has CDR1 LGHDT and CDR2 YNNKEL (reference sequence). The CDR3 is made up of 15 amino acids.

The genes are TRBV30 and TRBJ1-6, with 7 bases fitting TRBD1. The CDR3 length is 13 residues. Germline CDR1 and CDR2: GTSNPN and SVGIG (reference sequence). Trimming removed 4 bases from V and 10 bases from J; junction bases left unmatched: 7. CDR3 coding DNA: TGTGCCTGGACGGGACAGTTAGAATCACCCCTCCACTTT. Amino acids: CAWTGQLESPLHF. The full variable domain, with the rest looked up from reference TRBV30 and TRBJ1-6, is SQTIHQWPATLVQPVGSPLSLECTVEGTSNPNLYWYRQAAGRGLQLLFYSVGIGQISSEVPQNLSASRPQDRQFILSSKKLLLSDSGFYLCAWTGQLESPLHFGNGTRLTVT.

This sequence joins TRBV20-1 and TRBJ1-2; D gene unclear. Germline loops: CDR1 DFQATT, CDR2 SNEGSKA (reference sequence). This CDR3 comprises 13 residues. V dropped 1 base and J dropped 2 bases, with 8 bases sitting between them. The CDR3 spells CSARGVLNYGYTF. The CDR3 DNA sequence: TGCAGTGCTAGAGGGGTCTTAAACTATGGCTACACCTTC.

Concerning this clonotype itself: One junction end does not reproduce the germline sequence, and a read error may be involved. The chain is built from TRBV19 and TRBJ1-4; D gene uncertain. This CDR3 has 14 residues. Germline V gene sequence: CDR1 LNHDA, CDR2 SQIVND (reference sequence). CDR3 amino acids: CASHGLEANERLFF. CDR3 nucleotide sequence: TGTGCCAGTCACGGGTTAGAGGCGAATGAAAGACTGTTTTTT.

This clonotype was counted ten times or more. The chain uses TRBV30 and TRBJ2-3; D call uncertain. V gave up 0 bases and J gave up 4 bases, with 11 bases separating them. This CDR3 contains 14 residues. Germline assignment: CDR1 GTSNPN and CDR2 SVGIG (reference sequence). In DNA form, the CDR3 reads TGTGCCTGGAGTGTAGGGTTCACGGCAGATACGCAGTATTTT. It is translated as CAWSVGFTADTQYF.